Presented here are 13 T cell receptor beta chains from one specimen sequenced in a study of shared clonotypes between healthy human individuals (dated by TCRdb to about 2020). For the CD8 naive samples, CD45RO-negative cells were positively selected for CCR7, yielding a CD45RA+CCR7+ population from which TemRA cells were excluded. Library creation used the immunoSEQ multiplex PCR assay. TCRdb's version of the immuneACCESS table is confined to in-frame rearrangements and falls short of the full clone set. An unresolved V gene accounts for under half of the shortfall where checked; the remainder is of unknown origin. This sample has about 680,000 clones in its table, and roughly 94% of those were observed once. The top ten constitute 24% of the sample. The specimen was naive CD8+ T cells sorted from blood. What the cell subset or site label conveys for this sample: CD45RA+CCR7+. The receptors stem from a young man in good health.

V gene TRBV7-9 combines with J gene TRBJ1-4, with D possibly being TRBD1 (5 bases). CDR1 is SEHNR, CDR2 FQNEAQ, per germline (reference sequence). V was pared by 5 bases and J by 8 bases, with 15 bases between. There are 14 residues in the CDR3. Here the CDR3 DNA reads TGTGCCAGCAGCCCAGGGAAAATGAGCGAAAAACTGTTTTTT. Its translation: CASSPGKMSEKLFF.

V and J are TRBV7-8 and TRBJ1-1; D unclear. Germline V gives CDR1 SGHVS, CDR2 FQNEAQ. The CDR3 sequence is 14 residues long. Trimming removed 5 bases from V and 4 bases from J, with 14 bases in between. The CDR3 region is CASSPLGASTEAFF. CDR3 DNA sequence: TGTGCCAGCAGCCCACTTGGCGCTTCCACTGAAGCTTTCTTT. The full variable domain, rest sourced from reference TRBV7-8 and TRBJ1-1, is GAGVSQSPRYKVAKRGQDVALRCDPISGHVSLFWYQQALGQGPEFLTYFQNEAQLDKSGLPSDRFFAERPEGSVSTLKIQRTQQEDSAVYLCASSPLGASTEAFFGQGTRLTVV.

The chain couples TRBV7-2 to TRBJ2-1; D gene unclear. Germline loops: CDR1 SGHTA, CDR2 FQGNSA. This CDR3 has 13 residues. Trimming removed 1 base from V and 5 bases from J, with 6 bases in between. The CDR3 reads CASSLGKHNEQFF. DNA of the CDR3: TGTGCCAGCAGCTTAGGTAAACACAATGAGCAGTTCTTC.

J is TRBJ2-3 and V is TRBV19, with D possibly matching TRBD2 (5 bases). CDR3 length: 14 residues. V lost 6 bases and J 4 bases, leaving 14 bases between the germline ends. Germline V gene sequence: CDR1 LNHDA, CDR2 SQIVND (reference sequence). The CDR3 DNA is TGTGCCAGTAGCCCGCCATACGGGGCAGATACGCAGTATTTT. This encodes CASSPPYGADTQYF.

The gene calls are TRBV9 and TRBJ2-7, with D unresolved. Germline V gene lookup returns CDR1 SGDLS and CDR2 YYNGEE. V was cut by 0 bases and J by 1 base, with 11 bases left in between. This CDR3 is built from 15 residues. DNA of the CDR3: TGTGCCAGCAGCGTAGGAGTGGTGGGTTCCTACGAGCAGTACTTC. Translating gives CASSVGVVGSYEQYF. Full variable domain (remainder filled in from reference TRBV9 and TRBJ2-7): DSGVTQTPKHLITATGQRVTLRCSPRSGDLSVYWYQQSLDQGLQFLIQYYNGEERAKGNILERFSAQQFPDLHSELNLSSLELGDSALYFCASSVGVVGSYEQYFGPGTRLTVT.

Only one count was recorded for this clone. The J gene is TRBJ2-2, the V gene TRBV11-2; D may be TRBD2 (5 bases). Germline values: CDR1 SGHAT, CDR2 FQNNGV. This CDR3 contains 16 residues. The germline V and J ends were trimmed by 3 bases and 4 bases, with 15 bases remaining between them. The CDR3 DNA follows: TGTGCCAGCAGCTTTCTAGAGGGAGAGGGCACCGGGGAGCTGTTTTTT. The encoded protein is CASSFLEGEGTGELFF.

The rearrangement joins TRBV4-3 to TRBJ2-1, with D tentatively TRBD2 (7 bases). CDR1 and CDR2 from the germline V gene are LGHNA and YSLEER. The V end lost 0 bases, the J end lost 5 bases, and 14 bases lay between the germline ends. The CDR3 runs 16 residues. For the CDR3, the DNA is TGCGCCAGCAGCCAAGATGGGGGGGCTTATCACAATGAGCAGTTCTTC. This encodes CASSQDGGAYHNEQFF.

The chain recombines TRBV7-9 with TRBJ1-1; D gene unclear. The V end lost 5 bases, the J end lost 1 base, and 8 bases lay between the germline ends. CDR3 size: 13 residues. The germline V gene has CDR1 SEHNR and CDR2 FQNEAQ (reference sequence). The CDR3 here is CASSPTSNTEAFF. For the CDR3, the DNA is TGTGCCAGCAGCCCAACATCGAACACTGAAGCTTTCTTT.

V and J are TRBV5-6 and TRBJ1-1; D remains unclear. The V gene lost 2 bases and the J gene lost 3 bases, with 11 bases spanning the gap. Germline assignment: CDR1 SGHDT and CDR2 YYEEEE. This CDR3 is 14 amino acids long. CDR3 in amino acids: CASSFEKWDTEAFF. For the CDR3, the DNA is TGTGCCAGCAGCTTCGAGAAGTGGGACACTGAAGCTTTCTTT. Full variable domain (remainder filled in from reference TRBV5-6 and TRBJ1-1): DAGVTQSPTHLIKTRGQQVTLRCSPKSGHDTVSWYQQALGQGPQFIFQYYEEEERQRGNFPDRFSGHQFPNYSSELNVNALLLGDSALYLCASSFEKWDTEAFFGQGTRLTVV.

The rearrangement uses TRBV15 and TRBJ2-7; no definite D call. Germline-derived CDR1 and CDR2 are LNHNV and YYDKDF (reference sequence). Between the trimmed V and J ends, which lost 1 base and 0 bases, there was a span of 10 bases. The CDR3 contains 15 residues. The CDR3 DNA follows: TGTGCCACCAGCAGAGTCGGAGCTAGCTCCTACGAGCAGTACTTC. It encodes CATSRVGASSYEQYF.

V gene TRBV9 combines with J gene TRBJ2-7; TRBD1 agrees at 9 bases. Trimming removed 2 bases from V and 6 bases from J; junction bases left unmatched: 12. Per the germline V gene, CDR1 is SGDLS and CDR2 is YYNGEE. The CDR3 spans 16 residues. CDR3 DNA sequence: TGTGCCAGCAGCGTCCCGGGACAGGGATTTTTACTCGAGCAGTACTTC. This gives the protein CASSVPGQGFLLEQYF.

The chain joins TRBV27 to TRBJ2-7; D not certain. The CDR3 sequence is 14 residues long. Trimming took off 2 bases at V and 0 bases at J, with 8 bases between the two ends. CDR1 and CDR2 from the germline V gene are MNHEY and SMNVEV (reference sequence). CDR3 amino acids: CASSLNRASYEQYF. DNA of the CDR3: TGTGCCAGCAGTTTAAACCGCGCCTCCTACGAGCAGTACTTC.

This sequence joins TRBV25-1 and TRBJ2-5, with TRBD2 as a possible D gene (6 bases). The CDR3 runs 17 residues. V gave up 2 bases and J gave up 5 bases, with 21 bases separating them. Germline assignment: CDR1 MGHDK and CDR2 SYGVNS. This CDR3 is CASSEGEIWEEDETQYF. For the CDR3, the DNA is TGTGCCAGCAGTGAAGGAGAGATTTGGGAGGAGGATGAGACCCAGTACTTC.